Each of the 6 T cell receptor beta chains below was sequenced from the same sample in a study of blood T cell repertoires in COVID-19. Clones were read by immunoSEQ multiplex PCR, and TCRdb kept only the in-frame ones, dropping some. The sample has roughly 210,000 clones, 80% to 85% seen once. The sample taken for sequencing was peripheral blood. The receptors derive from a woman of 80 years or more with COVID-19, enrolled during active disease.

A note on this clone: The same CDR3 is also encoded by other DNA sequences in this sample. This chain uses TRBV7-9 with TRBJ1-1; D not certain. V was shortened by 2 bases and J by 1 base, with 5 bases between the two germline ends. Germline-derived CDR1 and CDR2 are SEHNR and FQNEAQ (reference sequence). This CDR3 is 13 amino acids long. CDR3 DNA sequence: TGTGCCAGCAGCTTACAGGAGAACACTGAAGCTTTCTTT. It codes for CASSLQENTEAFF.

CDR3 nucleotides: TGTGCCAGCAGCTTAAGGGCCGTTTCCGGGACAGGGACTGAAAAACTGTTTTTT. This translates into CASSLRAVSGTGTEKLFF. The chain links TRBV7-2 to TRBJ1-4; the match to TRBD1 covers 9 bases. The CDR3 length is 18 residues. J lost 7 bases, V lost 2 bases, and 14 bases had no gene match. CDR1 and CDR2 from the germline V gene are SGHTA and FQGNSA. The variable domain in full, completed from reference TRBV7-2 and TRBJ1-4, reads GAGVSQSPSNKVTEKGKDVELRCDPISGHTALYWYRQSLGQGLEFLIYFQGNSAPDKSGLPSDRFSAERTGGSVSTLTIQRTQQEDSAVYLCASSLRAVSGTGTEKLFFGSGTQLSVL.

The chain uses TRBV25-1 and TRBJ1-1; TRBD1 agrees at 7 bases. The CDR3 is made up of 13 amino acids. Germline trimming cut 8 bases from V and 5 bases from J; bases unmatched to any gene: 8. The V gene's germline CDR1 is MGHDK and CDR2 SYGVNS. The DNA of the CDR3 is TGTGCCAGCGGACCGACAGGGACGACTGAAGCTTTCTTT. It encodes CASGPTGTTEAFF.

The DNA of the CDR3 is TGTGCCAGCACCGACCGGCCGGGACAGGGGTCCTACGAGCAGTACGTC. Encoded protein: CASTDRPGQGSYEQYV. The rearrangement links TRBV21-1 to TRBJ2-7; TRBD1 is the table's D call and was not checked against the DNA. TRBV21-1 constitutes a pseudogene. CDR3 length equals 16 residues.

The rearrangement links TRBV18 to TRBJ2-1; TRBD2 aligns across 13 bases. The J segment lost 4 bases and the V segment lost 6 bases, leaving 3 bases of the junction unmatched. Germline V gene data show CDR1 as KGHSH and CDR2 as LQKENI. CDR3 length: 15 residues. The CDR3 here is CASSLTSGGYNEQFF. The CDR3 DNA sequence: TGTGCCAGCTCGCTGACTAGCGGGGGGTACAATGAGCAGTTCTTC. Full variable domain (rest looked up from reference TRBV18 and TRBJ2-1): NAGVMQNPRHLVRRRGQEARLRCSPMKGHSHVYWYRQLPEEGLKFMVYLQKENIIDESGMPKERFSAEFPKEGPSILRIQQVVRGDSAAYFCASSLTSGGYNEQFFGPGTRLTVL.

J is TRBJ1-4 and V is TRBV6-6; perhaps TRBD1 as D (6 bases). Looked up from germline, CDR1 is MNHNY and CDR2 is SVGAGI (reference sequence). The CDR3 loop spans 15 amino acids. Trimming pared 4 bases from V and 3 bases from J, leaving 12 bases between. CDR3 amino acids: CASSLYREPNEKLFF. CDR3 nucleotides: TGTGCCAGCAGTTTATACAGGGAGCCTAATGAAAAACTGTTTTTT.